This T cell receptor beta chain comes out of a study of beta chain features in type 1 diabetes. Reverse transcription of all isolated RNA meant that expressed TCRB transcripts were sequenced. An average about 3.8 million reads came from naive, central memory and regulatory T cell samples. TCRdb's table, derived via immunoSEQ multiplex PCR, lists solely in-frame clones and lacks some. The repertoire holds about 38,000 clones, with around 64% as singletons. CDR1 is LNHDA, CDR2 SQIVND, per germline (reference sequence). The CDR3 has 15 amino acids. J lost 3 bases, V lost 3 bases, and 4 bases had no gene match. This clone came up a few times. Its matching antigen is unknown. Findings of the study overall: There was a possibility that cDNA sequencing over-represented cells with high TCR expression. Among patients, naive, central memory and Treg TCRB repertoires appeared more similar than among healthy donors.

This TCR came from a woman in her twenties or thirties in good health. The material sequenced was Tregs from blood. The genes are TRBV19 and TRBJ2-2; 7 nucleotides agree with TRBD1. In DNA, the CDR3 is TGTGCCAGTAGTATTTGGCAGGGGGACACCGGGGAGCTGTTTTTT. As protein: CASSIWQGDTGELFF.